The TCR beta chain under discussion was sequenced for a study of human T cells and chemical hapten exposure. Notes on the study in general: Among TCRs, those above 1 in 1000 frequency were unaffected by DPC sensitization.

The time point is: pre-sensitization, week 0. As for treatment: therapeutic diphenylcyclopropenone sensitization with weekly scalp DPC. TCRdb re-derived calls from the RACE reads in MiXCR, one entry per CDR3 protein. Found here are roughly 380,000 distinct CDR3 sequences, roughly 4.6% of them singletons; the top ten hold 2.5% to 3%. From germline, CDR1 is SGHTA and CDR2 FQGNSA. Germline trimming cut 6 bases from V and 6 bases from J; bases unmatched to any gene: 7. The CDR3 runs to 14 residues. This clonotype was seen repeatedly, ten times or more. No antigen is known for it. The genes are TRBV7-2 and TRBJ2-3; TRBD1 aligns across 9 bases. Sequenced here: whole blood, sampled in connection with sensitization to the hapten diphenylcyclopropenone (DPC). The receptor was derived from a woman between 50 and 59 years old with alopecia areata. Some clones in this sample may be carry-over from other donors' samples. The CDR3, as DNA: TGTGCCAGCAGGTCGGGACAGGGAGTCGATACGCAGTATTTT. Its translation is CASRSGQGVDTQYF.